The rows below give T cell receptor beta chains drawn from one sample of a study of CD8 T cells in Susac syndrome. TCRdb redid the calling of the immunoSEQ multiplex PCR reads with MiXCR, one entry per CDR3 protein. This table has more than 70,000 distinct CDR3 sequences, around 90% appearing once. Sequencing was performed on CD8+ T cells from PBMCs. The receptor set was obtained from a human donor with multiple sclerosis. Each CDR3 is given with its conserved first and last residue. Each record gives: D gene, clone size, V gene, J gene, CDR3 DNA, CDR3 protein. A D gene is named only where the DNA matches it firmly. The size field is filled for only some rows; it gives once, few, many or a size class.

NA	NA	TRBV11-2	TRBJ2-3	TGTGCCAGCAGCCCCGGCGGCACAGATACGCAGTATTTT	CASSPGGTDTQYF
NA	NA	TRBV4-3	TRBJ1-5	TGCGCCAGCAGCCAGTATTCAGGAGGGCTCCTCGAGCAGCCCCAGCATTTT	CASSQYSGGLLEQPQHF
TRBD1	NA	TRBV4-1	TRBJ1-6	TGCGCCAGCAGCCTTAACCCCCCGGGACAGAATAATTCACCCCTCCACTTT	CASSLNPPGQNNSPLHF
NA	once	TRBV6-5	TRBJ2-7	TGTGCCAGCAGTTACGGTCAGGGACCCTACGAGCAGTACTTC	CASSYGQGPYEQYF
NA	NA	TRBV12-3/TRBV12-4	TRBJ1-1	TGTGCCAGCAGTCATGGGGCGGGGGGCTACACTGAAGCTTTCTTT	CASSHGAGGYTEAFF
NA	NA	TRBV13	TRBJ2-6	TGTGCCAGCAGCTCTGGGGCCAACGTCCTGACTTTC	CASSSGANVLTF
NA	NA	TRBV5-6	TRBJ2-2	TGTGCCAGCAGCTTGCAGGGCCGGTTAGCAACCGGGGAGCTGTTTTTT	CASSLQGRLATGELFF
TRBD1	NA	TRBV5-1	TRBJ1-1	TGCGCCAGCAGCTGGGACAGGGTTTTAGCTTTCTTT	CASSWDRVLAFF
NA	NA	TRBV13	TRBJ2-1	TGTGCCAGCAGCTTGGGTAGAGACAGGTTCCACAATGAGCAGTTCTTC	CASSLGRDRFHNEQFF
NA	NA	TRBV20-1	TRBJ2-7	TGCAGTGCTAGGAGACAGGTTCGGACCTACGAGCAGTACTTC	CSARRQVRTYEQYF
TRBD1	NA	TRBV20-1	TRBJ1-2	TGCAGTGCTAGAGAGTATACAGGGGATGGTGGCTACACCTTC	CSAREYTGDGGYTF
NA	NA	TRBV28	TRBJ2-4	TGTGCCAGCAGTCCCCGACTCATTCTAGCCAAAAACATTCAGTACTTC	CASSPRLILAKNIQYF
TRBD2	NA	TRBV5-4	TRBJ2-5	TGTGCCAGCACCCTTCGGACTAGTGACGGAGAGACCCAGTACTTC	CASTLRTSDGETQYF
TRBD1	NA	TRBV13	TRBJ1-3	TGTGCCAGCAATACAGGGGGCTCTGGAAACACCATATATTTT	CASNTGGSGNTIYF
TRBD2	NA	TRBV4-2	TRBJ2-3	TGTGCCAGCAGCCGTCAGAGCGGGGGGGCCGAAGATACGCAGTATTTT	CASSRQSGGAEDTQYF